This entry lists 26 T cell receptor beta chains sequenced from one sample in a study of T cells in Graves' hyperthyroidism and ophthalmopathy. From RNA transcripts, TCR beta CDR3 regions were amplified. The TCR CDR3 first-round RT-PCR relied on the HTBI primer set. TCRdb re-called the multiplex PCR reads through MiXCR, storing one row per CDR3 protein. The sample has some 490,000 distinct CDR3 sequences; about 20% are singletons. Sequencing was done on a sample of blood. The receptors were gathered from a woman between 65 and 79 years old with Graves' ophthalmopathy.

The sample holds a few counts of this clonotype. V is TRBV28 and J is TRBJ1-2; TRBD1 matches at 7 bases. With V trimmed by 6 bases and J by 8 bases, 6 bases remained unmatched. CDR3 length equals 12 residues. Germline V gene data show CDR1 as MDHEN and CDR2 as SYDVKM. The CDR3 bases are TGTGCCAGCAGCGACAGGGCTCGGGGCTACACCTTC. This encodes CASSDRARGYTF.

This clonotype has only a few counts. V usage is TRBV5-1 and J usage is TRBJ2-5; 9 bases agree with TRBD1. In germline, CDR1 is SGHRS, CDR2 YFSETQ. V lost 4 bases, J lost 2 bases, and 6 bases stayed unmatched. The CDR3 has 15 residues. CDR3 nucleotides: TGCGCCAGCAGCCGAGACAGGGGGGGACAAGAGACCCAGTACTTC. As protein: CASSRDRGGQETQYF. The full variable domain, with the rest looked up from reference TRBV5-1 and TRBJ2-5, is KAGVTQTPRYLIKTRGQQVTLSCSPISGHRSVSWYQQTPGQGLQFLFEYFSETQRNKGNFPGRFSGRQFSNSRSEMNVSTLELGDSALYLCASSRDRGGQETQYFGPGTRLLVL.

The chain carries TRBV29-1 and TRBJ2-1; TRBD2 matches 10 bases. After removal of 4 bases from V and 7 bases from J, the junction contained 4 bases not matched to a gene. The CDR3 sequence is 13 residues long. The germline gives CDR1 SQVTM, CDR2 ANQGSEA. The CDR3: CSVASGSINEQFF. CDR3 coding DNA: TGCAGCGTTGCTAGCGGGAGTATTAATGAGCAGTTCTTC.

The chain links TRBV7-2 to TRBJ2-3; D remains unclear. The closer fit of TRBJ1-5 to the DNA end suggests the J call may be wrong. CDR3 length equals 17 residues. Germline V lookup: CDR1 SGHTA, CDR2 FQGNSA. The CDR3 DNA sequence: TGTGCCAGCAGCTTAGGGCTAGCGGGAGTGAGGGCAGATACGCAGCATTTT. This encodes CASSLGLAGVRADTQHF.

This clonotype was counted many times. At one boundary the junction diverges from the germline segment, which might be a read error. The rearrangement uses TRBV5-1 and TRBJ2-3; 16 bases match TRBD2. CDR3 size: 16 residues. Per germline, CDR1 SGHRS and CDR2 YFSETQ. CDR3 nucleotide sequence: TGTGCCAGCAGCTTGGGGACTAGCGGGAGGGCCGATACGCAGTATTTT. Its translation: CASSLGTSGRADTQYF.

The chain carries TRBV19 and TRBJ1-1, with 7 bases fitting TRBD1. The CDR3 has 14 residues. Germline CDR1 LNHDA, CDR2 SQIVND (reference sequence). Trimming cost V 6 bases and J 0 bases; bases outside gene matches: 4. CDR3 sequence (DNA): TGTGCCAGTAGCATACAGGGGATGAACACTGAAGCTTTCTTT. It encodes CASSIQGMNTEAFF.

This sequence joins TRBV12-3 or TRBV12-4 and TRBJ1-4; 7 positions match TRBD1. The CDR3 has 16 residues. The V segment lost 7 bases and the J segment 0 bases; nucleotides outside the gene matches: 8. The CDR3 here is CASNLVGGPTNEKLFF. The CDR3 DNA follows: TGTGCCAGCAACCTAGTAGGGGGCCCAACTAATGAAAAACTGTTTTTT.

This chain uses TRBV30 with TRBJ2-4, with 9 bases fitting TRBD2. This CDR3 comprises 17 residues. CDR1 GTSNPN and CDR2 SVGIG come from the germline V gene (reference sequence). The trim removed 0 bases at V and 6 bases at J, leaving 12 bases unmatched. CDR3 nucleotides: TGTGCCTGGAGTGTACGGGGTAGCGGGAGCCCTCGAAACATTCAGTACTTC. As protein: CAWSVRGSGSPRNIQYF.

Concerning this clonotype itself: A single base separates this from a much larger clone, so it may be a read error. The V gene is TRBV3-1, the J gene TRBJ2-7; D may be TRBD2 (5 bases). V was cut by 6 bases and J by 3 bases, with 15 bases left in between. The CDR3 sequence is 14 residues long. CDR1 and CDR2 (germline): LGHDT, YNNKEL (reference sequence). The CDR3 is CASRPSPEGYEQYF. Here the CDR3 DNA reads TGTGCCAGCAGACCCTCACCTGAGGGCTACGAGCAGTACTTC.

CDR3 region: CSAREAFSYNEQFF. CDR3 in DNA: TGCAGTGCTAGAGAAGCATTCTCCTACAATGAGCAGTTCTTC. The J gene is TRBJ2-1, the V gene TRBV20-1, with D unclear. The CDR3 is made up of 14 amino acids. Trimming took off 0 bases at V and 0 bases at J, with 6 bases between the two ends. From germline, CDR1 is DFQATT and CDR2 SNEGSKA (reference sequence).

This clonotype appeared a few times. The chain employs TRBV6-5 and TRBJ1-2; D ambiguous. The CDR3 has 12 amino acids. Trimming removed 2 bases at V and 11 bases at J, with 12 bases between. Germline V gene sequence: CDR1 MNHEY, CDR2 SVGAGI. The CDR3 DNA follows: TGTGCCAGCAGTTACGGCCTCGGGGATTACACCTTC. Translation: CASSYGLGDYTF.

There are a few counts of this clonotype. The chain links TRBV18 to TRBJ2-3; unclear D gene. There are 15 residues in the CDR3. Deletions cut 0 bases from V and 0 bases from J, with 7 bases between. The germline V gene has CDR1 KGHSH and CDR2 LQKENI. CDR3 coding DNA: TGTGCCAGCTCACCACCGCATCTTAGCACAGATACGCAGTATTTT. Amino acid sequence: CASSPPHLSTDTQYF.

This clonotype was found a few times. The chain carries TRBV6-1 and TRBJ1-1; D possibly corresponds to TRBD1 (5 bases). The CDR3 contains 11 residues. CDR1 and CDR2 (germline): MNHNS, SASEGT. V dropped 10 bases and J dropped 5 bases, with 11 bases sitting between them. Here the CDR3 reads CATGRRTEAFF. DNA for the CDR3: TGTGCCACAGGGAGGAGGACTGAAGCTTTCTTT.

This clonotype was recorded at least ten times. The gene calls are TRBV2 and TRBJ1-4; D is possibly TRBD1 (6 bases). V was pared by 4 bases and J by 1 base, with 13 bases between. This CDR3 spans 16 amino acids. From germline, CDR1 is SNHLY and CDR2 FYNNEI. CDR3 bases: TGTGCCAGCAGTGTACAGGGCGGTTTAACTAATGAAAAACTGTTTTTT. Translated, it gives CASSVQGGLTNEKLFF. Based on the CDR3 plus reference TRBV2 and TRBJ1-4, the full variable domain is EPEVTQTPSHQVTQMGQEVILRCVPISNHLYFYWYRQILGQKVEFLVSFYNNEISEKSEIFDDQFSVERPDGSNFTLKIRSTKLEDSAMYFCASSVQGGLTNEKLFFGSGTQLSVL.

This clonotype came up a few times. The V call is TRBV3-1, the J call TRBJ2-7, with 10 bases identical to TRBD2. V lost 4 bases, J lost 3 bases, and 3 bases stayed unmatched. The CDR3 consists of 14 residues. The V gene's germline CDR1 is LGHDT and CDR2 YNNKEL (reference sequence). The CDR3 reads CASSPGLANYEQYF. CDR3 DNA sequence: TGTGCCAGCAGCCCGGGACTAGCGAACTACGAGCAGTACTTC.

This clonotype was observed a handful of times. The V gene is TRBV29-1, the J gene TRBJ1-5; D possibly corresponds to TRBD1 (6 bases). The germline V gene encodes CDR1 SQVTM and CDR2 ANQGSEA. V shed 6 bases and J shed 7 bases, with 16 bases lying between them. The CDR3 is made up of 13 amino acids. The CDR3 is CSVATGVGQPQHF. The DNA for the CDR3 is TGCAGCGTGGCGACAGGCGTAGGACAGCCCCAGCATTTT.

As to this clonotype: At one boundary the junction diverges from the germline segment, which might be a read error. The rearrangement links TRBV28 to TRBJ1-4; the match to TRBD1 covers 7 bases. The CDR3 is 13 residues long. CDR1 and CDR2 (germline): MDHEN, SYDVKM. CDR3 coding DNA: TGTGCCAGCACCTCAGGGGGGAATGAAAGACTGTTTTTT. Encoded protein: CASTSGGNERLFF.

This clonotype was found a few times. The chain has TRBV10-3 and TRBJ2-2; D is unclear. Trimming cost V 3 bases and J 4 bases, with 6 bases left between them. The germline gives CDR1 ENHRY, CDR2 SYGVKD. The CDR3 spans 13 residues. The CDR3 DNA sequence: TGTGCCATCAGTGACCAGGTCACCGGGGAGCTGTTTTTT. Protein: CAISDQVTGELFF.

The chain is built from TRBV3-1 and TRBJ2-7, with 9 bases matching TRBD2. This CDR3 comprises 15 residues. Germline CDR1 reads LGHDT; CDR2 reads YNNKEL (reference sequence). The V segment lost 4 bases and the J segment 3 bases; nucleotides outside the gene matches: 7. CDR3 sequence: CASSPALAGLYEQYF. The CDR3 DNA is TGTGCCAGCAGCCCAGCCCTAGCGGGGCTCTACGAGCAGTACTTC.

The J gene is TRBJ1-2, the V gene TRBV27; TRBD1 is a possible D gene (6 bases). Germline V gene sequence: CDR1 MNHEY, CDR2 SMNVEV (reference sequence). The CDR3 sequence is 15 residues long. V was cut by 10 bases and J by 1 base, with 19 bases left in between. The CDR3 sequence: CATTGGGANNYGYTF. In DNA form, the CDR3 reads TGTGCCACCACAGGCGGGGGGGCGAATAACTATGGCTACACCTTC.

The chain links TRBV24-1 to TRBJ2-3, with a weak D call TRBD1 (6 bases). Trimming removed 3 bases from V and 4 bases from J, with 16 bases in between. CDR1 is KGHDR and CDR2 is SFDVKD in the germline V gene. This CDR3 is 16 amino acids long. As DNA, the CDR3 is TGTGCCACCAGTGATAAGGGAAATTGGGGGCCAGATACGCAGTATTTT. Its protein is CATSDKGNWGPDTQYF.

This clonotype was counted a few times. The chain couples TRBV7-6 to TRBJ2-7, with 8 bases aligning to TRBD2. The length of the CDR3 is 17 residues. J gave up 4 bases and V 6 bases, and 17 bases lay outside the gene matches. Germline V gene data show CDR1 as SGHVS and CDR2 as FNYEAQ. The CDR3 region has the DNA TGTGCCAGCAGTTACGCCGACGGTAGCGGGAAGGCGTACGAGCAGTACTTC. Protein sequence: CASSYADGSGKAYEQYF. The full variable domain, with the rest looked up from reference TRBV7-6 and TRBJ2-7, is GAGVSQSPRYKVTKRGQDVALRCDPISGHVSLYWYRQALGQGPEFLTYFNYEAQQDKSGLPNDRFSAERPEGSISTLTIQRTEQRDSAMYRCASSYADGSGKAYEQYFGPGTRLTVT.

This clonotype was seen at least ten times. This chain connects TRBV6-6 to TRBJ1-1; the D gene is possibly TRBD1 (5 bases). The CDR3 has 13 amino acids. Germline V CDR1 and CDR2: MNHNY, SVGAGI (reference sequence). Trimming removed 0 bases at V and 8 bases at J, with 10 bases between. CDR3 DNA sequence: TGTGCCAGCAGTTACTCGGGGGGGATGGAAGCTTTCTTT. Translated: CASSYSGGMEAFF.

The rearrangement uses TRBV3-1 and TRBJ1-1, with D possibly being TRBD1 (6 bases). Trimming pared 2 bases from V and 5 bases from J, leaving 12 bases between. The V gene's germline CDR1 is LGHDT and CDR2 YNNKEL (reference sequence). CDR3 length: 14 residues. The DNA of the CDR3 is TGTGCCAGCAGCCAACTAGGGGGGGAGACTGAAGCTTTCTTT. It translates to CASSQLGGETEAFF.

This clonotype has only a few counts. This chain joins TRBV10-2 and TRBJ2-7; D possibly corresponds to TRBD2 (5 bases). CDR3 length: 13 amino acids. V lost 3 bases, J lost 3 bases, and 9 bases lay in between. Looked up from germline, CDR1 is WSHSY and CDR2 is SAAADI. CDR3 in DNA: TGCGCCAGCAGTGACGAGGGAGACTACGAGCAGTACTTC. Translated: CASSDEGDYEQYF.

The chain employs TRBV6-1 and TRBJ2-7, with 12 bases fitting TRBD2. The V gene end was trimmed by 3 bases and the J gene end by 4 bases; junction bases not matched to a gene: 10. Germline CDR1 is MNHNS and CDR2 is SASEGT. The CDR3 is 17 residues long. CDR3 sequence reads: CASSEELGLAGTYEQYF. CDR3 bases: TGTGCCAGCAGTGAGGAACTAGGACTAGCGGGGACGTACGAGCAGTACTTC.